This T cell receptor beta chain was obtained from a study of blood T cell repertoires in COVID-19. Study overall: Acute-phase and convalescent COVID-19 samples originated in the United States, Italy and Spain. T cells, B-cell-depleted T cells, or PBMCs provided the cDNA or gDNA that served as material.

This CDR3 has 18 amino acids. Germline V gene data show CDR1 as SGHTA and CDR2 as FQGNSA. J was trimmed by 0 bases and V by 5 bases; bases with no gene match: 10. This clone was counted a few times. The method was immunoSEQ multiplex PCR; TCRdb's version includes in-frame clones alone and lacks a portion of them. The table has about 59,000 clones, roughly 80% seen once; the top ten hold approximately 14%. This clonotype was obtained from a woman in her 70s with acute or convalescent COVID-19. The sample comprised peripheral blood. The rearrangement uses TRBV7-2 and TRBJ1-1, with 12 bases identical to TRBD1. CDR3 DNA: TGTGCCAGCAGCCTGGGACAGGGGGCAAGGGTGGTGAACACTGAAGCTTTCTTT. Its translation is CASSLGQGARVVNTEAFF.